This T cell receptor beta chain was captured in a study of shared clonotypes between healthy human individuals. Study summary: Plates per donor: three CD4 naive, three CD4 memory, two CD8 naive, one CD8 memory.

Deletions cut 1 base from V and 0 bases from J, with 10 bases between. This CDR3 is built from 16 residues. Per the germline V gene, CDR1 is SGDLS and CDR2 is YYNGEE. TCRdb keeps only in-frame clones here, not all; method: immunoSEQ multiplex PCR. This sample carries over 400,000 clones, approximately 95% of them seen once, and the ten largest clones take about 0.068%. The sequenced sample consisted of naive CD4+ T cells sorted from blood. Subset reported: CD45RA+ positively selected. The source is a woman aged 25-40 years in good health. V is TRBV9 and J is TRBJ2-2; D remains ambiguous. This chain's CDR3 is CASSVQGSTNTGELFF. DNA for the CDR3: TGTGCCAGCAGCGTACAAGGTAGCACGAACACCGGGGAGCTGTTTTTT.